This TCR beta chain was identified in a study of shared clonotypes between healthy human individuals. The repertoire was sequenced with immunoSEQ multiplex PCR; TCRdb's copy has only in-frame clones and lacks some. The sample has approximately 2.5 million clones; approximately 94% are singletons. The clonotype originates from a man between 18 and 35 years old in good health. Some clones in this sample may be carry-over from other donors' samples. The sample consisted of naive CD4+ T cells from PBMCs. Subset in this sample: CD45RA+ positively selected.

This CDR3 is CANTSMGHTDTQYF. CDR3 in DNA: TGCGCCAACACGAGCATGGGGCACACAGATACGCAGTATTTT. The chain combines TRBV5-1 with TRBJ2-3; a possible D gene is TRBD1 (5 bases). With 9 bases removed from V and 2 bases from J, the gap between germline ends came to 16 bases. Germline assignment: CDR1 SGHRS and CDR2 YFSETQ. This CDR3 has 14 residues. Based on the CDR3 plus reference TRBV5-1 and TRBJ2-3, the full variable domain is KAGVTQTPRYLIKTRGQQVTLSCSPISGHRSVSWYQQTPGQGLQFLFEYFSETQRNKGNFPGRFSGRQFSNSRSEMNVSTLELGDSALYLCANTSMGHTDTQYFGPGTRLTVL.